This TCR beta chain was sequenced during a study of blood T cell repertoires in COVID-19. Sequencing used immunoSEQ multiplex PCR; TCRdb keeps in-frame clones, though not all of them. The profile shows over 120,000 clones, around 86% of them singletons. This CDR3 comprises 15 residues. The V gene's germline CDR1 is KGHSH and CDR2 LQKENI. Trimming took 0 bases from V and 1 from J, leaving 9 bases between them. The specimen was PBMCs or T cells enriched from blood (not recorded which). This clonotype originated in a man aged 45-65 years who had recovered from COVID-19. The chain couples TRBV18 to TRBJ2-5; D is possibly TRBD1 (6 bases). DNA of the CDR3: TGTGCCAGCTCACCACCGGGACACAGCCAAGAGACCCAGTACTTC. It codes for CASSPPGHSQETQYF.